This TCR beta chain was identified in a study of control samples from healthy donors and cancer patients. In germline, CDR1 is MNHEY, CDR2 SVGEGT. With 7 bases removed from V and 8 bases from J, the gap between germline ends came to 21 bases. The CDR3 length is 16 residues. The repertoire was sequenced with immunoSEQ multiplex PCR; TCRdb's copy has only in-frame clones and lacks some. The sample lists roughly 370,000 clones; approximately 90% were seen once. Sequenced sample: PBMCs. V usage is TRBV6-2 or TRBV6-3 and J usage is TRBJ1-6, with D unresolved. This TCR was recovered from a man aged 35 to 55 with head and neck cancer. CDR3 nucleotides: TGTGCCAGCATCCCAACTCCGGGAGTACAGTATTCACCCCTCCACTTT. This translates into CASIPTPGVQYSPLHF.